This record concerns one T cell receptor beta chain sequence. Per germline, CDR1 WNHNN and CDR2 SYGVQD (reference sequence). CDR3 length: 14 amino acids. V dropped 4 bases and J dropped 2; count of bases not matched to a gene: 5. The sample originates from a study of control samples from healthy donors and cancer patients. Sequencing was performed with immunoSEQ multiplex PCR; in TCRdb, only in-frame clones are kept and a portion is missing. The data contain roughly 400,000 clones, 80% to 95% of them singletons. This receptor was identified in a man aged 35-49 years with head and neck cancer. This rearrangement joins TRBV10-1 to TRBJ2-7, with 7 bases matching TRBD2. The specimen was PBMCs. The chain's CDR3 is CASSAGTIPYEQYF. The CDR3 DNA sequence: TGCGCCAGCAGTGCCGGGACTATTCCCTACGAGCAGTACTTC.